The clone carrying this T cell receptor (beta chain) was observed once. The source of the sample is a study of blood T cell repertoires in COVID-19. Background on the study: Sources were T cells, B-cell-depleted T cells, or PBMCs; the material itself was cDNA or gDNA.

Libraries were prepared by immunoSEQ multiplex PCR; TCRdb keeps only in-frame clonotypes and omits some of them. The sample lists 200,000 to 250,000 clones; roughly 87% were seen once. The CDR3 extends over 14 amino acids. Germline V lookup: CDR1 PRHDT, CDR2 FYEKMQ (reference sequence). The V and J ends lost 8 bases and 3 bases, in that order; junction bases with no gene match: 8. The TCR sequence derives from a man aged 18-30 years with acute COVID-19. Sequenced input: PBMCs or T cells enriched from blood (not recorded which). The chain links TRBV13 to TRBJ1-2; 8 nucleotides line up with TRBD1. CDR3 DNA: TGTGCCAGCTTACTATGGGGACAGGACTATGGCTACACCTTC. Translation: CASLLWGQDYGYTF.